This T cell receptor beta chain was profiled in a study of cytomegalovirus exposure and HLA in healthy donors. The donors were members of the validation cohort, which comprised roughly 130 subjects and was separate from the first cohort of more than 500 subjects. The V gene end was trimmed by 11 bases and the J gene end by 2 bases; junction bases not matched to a gene: 8. Germline-derived CDR1 and CDR2 are SNHLY and FYNNEI. The CDR3 length is 13 residues. Whole-study findings and limits: For most TCR sequences rarity was the rule, although some public TCRs occurred in many donors. Published work reported that the classifier diagnosed cytomegalovirus status with high specificity and sensitivity. Cytomegalovirus-associated TCR beta chains were listed, numbering around 150.

In regard to this clone: What it binds is not known.

Data came from immunoSEQ multiplex PCR; TCRdb stores just in-frame clones and leaves some out. The sample has about 160,000 clones; roughly 84% are singletons. The sample consisted of PBMCs. The J gene is TRBJ2-7, the V gene TRBV2, with 8 bases identical to TRBD2. The clonotype was recovered from a young man in good health and CMV-seropositive. This CDR3 reads CAGFREGPYEQYF. The CDR3 DNA follows: TGTGCCGGCTTTCGGGAGGGCCCCTACGAGCAGTACTTC.